Reported below is one T cell receptor (beta chain). This entry comes from a study of OX40 agonist ivuxolimab in advanced cancers. The V gene's germline CDR1 is SQVTM and CDR2 ANQGSEA. The V end was cut by 8 bases, the J end by 0 bases, with 12 bases between. The CDR3 is 13 amino acids. Method: immunoSEQ multiplex PCR; TCRdb's copy keeps in-frame clones and lacks some. The sample lists tens of thousands of clones, approximately 90% occurring once. This chain joins TRBV29-1 and TRBJ2-3; D not resolved. Sequenced here: CD4+ or CD8+ T cells sorted from blood, sampled in a trial of the OX40 agonist ivuxolimab. The source is an adult with an advanced solid tumor such as melanoma, head and neck, liver or kidney cancer. CDR3 in DNA: TGCAGCCCGACCCACTGGAGCACAGATACGCAGTATTTT. Its translation is CSPTHWSTDTQYF.